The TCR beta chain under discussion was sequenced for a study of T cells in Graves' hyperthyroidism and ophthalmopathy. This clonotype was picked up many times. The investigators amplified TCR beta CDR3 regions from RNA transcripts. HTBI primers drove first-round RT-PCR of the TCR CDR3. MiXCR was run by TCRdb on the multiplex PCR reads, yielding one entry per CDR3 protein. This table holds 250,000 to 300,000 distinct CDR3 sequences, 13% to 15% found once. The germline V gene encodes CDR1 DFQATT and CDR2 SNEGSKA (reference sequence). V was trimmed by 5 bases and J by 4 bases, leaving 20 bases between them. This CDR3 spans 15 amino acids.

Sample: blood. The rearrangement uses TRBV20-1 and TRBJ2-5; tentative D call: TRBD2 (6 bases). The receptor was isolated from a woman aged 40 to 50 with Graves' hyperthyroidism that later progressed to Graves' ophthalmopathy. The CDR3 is CSARRETSAPETQYF. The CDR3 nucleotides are TGCAGTGCTCGTCGGGAGACCTCAGCTCCAGAGACCCAGTACTTC.